These 3 T cell receptor beta chains originate from one sample sequenced in a study of cytomegalovirus exposure and HLA in healthy donors. Both 60 Vbeta primers and 13 Jbeta primers went into the PCR. Assay: immunoSEQ multiplex PCR; the TCRdb copy retains only in-frame clones and omits some. This table holds some 200,000 clones, roughly 84% found once. Input material: PBMCs. The receptor set was obtained from a boy younger than 10 in good health and CMV-seronegative.

This chain links TRBV2 with TRBJ2-1; 7 positions agree with TRBD1. The CDR3 sequence is 16 residues long. The germline V gene encodes CDR1 SNHLY and CDR2 FYNNEI. V lost 4 bases, J lost 3 bases, and 9 bases stayed unmatched. CDR3 DNA sequence: TGTGCCAGCAGTGTAATGGGGCCAGGGGGCTACAATGAGCAGTTCTTC. This gives the protein CASSVMGPGGYNEQFF.

The gene calls are TRBV27 and TRBJ2-7; D is perhaps TRBD2 (6 bases). This CDR3 is 16 amino acids long. Trimming cost V 3 bases and J 0 bases, with 15 bases left between them. CDR1 and CDR2 from the germline V gene are MNHEY and SMNVEV (reference sequence). The chain's CDR3 is CASSLFGGSTSYEQYF. CDR3 DNA sequence: TGTGCCAGCAGTTTGTTCGGGGGTTCAACCTCCTACGAGCAGTACTTC.

The V and J genes are TRBV19 and TRBJ1-1; D gene ambiguous. Trimming took off 9 bases at V and 3 bases at J, with 11 bases between the two ends. The CDR3 has 12 residues. Germline-derived CDR1 and CDR2 are LNHDA and SQIVND (reference sequence). The CDR3 DNA reads TGTGCCAGCGCCGGGTCGGACACTGAAGCTTTCTTT. Translating gives CASAGSDTEAFF.